This section outlines one T cell receptor beta chain sequence together with its context. Its target antigen remains unknown. No much larger clonotype is one base removed from it; base qualities were not supplied. This entry belongs to a study of cytomegalovirus exposure and HLA in healthy donors (TCRdb year 2017). As for the study more broadly: A later analysis indicated that the 120 or so validation repertoires were generated on the platform also employed for the 700 or so repertoires of the first cohort. Along with the approximately 650-subject first cohort, a separate validation cohort of over a hundred different subjects was used. The study aimed to test whether cataloging public T cell receptors could reveal signatures of past pathogen exposure. To predict cytomegalovirus infection status, the study combined high-throughput TCR immunosequencing, statistical association of individual TCRs with disease status, and machine learning. Study-wide conclusions, independent of this receptor: Most TCR sequences were observed very rarely across donors, whereas some public TCRs were present in many individuals. In vitro tests confirmed that a few of the cytomegalovirus-associated TCR beta chains recognize cytomegalovirus antigens. In a later analysis, TCRs clustered in the first cohort were found to also tend to co-occur in the roughly 110 validation repertoires, with 90% to 95% of cluster scores above 0. The classifier was reported to diagnose cytomegalovirus status with high specificity and sensitivity in both the original cohort and the validation cohort. The study gave a list of some 150 TCR beta chains associated with cytomegalovirus. All 110 or so repertoires were used to score co-occurrence in the validation cohort in a later analysis, because that analysis had no HLA typing for the cohort. The authors suggested that the approach could potentially be generalized to other disease states and immunological phenotypes.

Donors formed part of the validation cohort, which comprised 95 to 150 subjects and was distinct from the first cohort of 690 or so subjects. The method behind the library was the immunoSEQ multiplex PCR assay. The original methods were these. A statistical classification framework was developed to diagnose cytomegalovirus status using the catalog of TCR beta chain sequences. TCRdb carries this immuneACCESS record with in-frame sequences only. Its versions omit some clonotypes, under half of them owing to an unresolved V gene in the studies checked, with the rest unexplained. That table is the source of V, J and clone size, and D and trimming were worked out from the DNA. This sample lists tens of thousands of clones; 94% were detected once. The ten biggest clones cover about 4.3% of the sample. The CDR3, from cysteine to phenylalanine, totals 15 residues. CDR3 DNA only is kept here, 45 bases in frame from base 1. The germline V gene provides CDR1 SQVTM and CDR2 ANQGSEA. V is pruned by 4 bases and J by 6 bases, leaving 8 bases of the junction without a gene match.

The specimen was PBMCs. The chain is assembled from TRBV29-1 and TRBJ1-5, with 11 central nucleotides matching TRBD1. This TCR was recovered from a young man in good health and CMV-seropositive. The CDR3 loop reads CSVGSGQGDGQPQHF. The DNA reads as follows: TGCAGCGTTGGGTCGGGACAGGGGGACGGTCAGCCCCAGCATTTT.